The sequence of this TCR beta chain was determined in a study of PD-L1 blockade in urothelial cancer. Indicated time point: peripheral blood 6 weeks after treatment start. Sequencing used immunoSEQ multiplex PCR; TCRdb keeps in-frame clones, though not all of them. The sample contains 50,000 or so clones, approximately 84% of which appear only once. Sequences were derived from PBMCs, sampled around atezolizumab (anti-PD-L1) treatment. The TCR originated in a man aged 55 to 70 with urothelial cancer.

This CDR3 reads CASRAERFTEAFF. The CDR3 DNA reads TGTGCCAGCAGAGCCGAGAGATTCACTGAAGCTTTCTTT. J is TRBJ1-1 and V is TRBV6-4; no reliable D call. The CDR3 loop spans 13 amino acids. V shed 6 bases and J shed 4 bases, with 12 bases lying between them. Germline CDR1 is MRHNA and CDR2 is SNTAGT.